Reported below is one T cell receptor (beta chain). The antigen is not known. The sample originates from a study of CD8 T cells in Susac syndrome. Whole-study results and caveats: The authors acknowledged that their TCR sequencing and HLA analysis involved a relatively small number of individuals.

An input of about 0.5 to 1 ug of RNA was subjected to reverse transcription using random hexamers. Amplification of TCR beta CDR3 was carried out by immunoSEQ multiplex PCR, which covered 54 Vbeta and 13 Jbeta segments. One entry per CDR3 protein results from TCRdb running MiXCR on the immunoSEQ multiplex PCR reads. Of roughly 160,000 distinct CDR3 sequences in the sample, 90% to 97% are singletons; the top ten hold approximately 0.12%. The germline V and J ends were trimmed by 0 bases and 6 bases, with 8 bases remaining between them. Germline V gene lookup returns CDR1 SGHRS and CDR2 YFSETQ. The CDR3 sequence is 13 residues long.

V gene TRBV5-1 combines with J gene TRBJ2-3; unclear D gene. This receptor was obtained from a human donor with Susac syndrome. The source material was CD4+ T cells from PBMCs. The CDR3 nucleotides read TGCGCCAGCAGCTTGGAGTCGCGTGATACGCAGTATTTT. Encoded protein: CASSLESRDTQYF.